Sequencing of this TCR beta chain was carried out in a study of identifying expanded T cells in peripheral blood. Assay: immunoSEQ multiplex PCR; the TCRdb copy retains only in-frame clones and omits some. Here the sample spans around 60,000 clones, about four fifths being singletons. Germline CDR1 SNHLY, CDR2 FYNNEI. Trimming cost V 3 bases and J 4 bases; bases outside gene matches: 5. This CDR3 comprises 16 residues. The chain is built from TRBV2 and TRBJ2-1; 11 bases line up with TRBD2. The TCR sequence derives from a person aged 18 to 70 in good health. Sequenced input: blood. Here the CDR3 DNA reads TGTGCCAGCAGTGACCCTAGCGGGGGGCATTACAATGAGCAGTTCTTC. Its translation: CASSDPSGGHYNEQFF.